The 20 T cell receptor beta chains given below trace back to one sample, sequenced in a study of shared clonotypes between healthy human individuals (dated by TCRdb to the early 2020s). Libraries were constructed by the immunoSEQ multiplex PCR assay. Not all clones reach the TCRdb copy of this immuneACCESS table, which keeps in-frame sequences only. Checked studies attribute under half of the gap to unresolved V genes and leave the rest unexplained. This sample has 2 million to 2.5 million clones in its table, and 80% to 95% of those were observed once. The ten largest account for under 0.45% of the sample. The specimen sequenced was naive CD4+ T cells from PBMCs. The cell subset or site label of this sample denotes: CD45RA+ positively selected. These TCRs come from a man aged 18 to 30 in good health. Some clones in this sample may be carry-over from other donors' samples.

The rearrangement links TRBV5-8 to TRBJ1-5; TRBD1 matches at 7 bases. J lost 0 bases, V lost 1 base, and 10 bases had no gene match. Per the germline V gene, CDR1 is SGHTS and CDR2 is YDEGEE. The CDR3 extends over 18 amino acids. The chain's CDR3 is CASSLSRGRSYSNQPQHF. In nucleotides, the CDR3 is TGTGCCAGCAGCTTGTCGAGGGGGCGATCATATAGCAATCAGCCCCAGCATTTT.

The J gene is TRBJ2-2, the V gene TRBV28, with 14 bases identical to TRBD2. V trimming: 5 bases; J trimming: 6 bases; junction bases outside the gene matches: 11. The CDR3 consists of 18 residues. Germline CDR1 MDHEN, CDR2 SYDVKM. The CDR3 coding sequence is TGTGCCAGCAGTCCGTTTCGGACTAGCGGGAGGCAGCCCGGGGAGCTGTTTTTT. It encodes CASSPFRTSGRQPGELFF.

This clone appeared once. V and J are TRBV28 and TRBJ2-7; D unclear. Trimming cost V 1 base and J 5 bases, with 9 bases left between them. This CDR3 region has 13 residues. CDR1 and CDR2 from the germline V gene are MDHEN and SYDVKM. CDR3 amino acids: CASSLYRPNEQYF. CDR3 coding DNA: TGTGCCAGCAGTTTATACCGTCCCAACGAGCAGTACTTC. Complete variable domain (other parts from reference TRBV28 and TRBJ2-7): DVKVTQSSRYLVKRTGEKVFLECVQDMDHENMFWYRQDPGLGLRLIYFSYDVKMKEKGDIPEGYSVSREKKERFSLILESASTNQTSMYLCASSLYRPNEQYFGPGTRLTVT.

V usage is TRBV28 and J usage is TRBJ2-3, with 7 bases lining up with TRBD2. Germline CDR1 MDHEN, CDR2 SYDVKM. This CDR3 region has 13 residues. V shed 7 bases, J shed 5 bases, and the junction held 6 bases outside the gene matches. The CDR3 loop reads CASTPPGGDTQYF. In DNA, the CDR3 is TGTGCCAGCACCCCCCCGGGGGGAGATACGCAGTATTTT.

In nucleotides, the CDR3 is TGTGCCAGCAGCTTAGTATGGGTCAGCACAGATACGCAGTATTTT. This codes for CASSLVWVSTDTQYF. The chain couples TRBV7-2 to TRBJ2-3; no clear D. V was pared by 1 base and J by 0 bases, with 8 bases between. The CDR3 is made up of 15 amino acids. Germline assignment: CDR1 SGHTA and CDR2 FQGNSA.

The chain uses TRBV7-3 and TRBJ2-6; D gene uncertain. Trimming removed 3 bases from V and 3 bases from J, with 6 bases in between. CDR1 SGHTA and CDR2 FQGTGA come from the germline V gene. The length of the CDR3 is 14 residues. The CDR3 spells CASSLGRGANVLTF. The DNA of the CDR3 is TGTGCCAGCAGCTTGGGTCGTGGGGCCAACGTCCTGACTTTC. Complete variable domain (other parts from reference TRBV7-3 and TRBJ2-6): GAGVSQTPSNKVTEKGKYVELRCDPISGHTALYWYRQSLGQGPEFLIYFQGTGAADDSGLPNDRFFAVRPEGSVSTLKIQRTERGDSAVYLCASSLGRGANVLTFGAGSRLTVL.

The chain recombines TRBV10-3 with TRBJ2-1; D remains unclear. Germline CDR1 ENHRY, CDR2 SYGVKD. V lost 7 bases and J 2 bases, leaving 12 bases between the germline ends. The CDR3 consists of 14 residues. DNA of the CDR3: TGTGCCATCAAGGGCCCTCTACCCTACAATGAGCAGTTCTTC. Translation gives CAIKGPLPYNEQFF.

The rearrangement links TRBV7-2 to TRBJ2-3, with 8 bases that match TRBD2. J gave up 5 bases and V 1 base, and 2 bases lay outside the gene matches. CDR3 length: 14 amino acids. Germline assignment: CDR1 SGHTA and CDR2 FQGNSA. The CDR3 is CASSLEAGEDTQYF. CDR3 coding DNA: TGTGCCAGCAGCTTAGAAGCGGGAGAAGATACGCAGTATTTT.

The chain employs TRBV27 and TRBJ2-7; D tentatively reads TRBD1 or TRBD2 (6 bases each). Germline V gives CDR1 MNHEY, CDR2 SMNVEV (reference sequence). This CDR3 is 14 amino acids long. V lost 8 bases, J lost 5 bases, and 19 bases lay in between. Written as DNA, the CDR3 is TGTGCCAGCCCCAACGGGGGCAGTCGGGACGAGCAGTACTTC. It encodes CASPNGGSRDEQYF.

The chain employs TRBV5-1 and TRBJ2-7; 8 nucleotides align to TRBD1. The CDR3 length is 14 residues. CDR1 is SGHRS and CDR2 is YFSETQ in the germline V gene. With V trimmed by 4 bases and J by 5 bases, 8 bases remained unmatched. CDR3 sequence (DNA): TGCGCCAGCAGCGGACAGGGTCCCGCTGACGAGCAGTACTTC. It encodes CASSGQGPADEQYF.

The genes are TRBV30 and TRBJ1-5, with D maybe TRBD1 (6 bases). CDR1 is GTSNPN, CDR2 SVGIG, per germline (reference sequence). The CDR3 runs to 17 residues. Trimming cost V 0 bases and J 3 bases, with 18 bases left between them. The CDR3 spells CAWSVSGRGRANQPQHF. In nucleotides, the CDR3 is TGTGCCTGGAGTGTTTCAGGTCGGGGGCGCGCCAATCAGCCCCAGCATTTT.

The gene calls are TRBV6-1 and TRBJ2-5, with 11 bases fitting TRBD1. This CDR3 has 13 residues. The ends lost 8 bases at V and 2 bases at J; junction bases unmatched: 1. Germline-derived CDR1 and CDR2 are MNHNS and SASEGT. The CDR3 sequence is CASRDRGQETQYF. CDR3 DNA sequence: TGTGCCAGCCGGGACAGGGGGCAAGAGACCCAGTACTTC.

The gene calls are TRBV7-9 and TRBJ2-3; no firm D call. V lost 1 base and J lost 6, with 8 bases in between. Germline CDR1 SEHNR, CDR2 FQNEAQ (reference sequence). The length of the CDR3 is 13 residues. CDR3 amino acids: CASSLVAVDTQYF. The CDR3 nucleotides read TGTGCCAGCAGCTTAGTTGCGGTTGATACGCAGTATTTT.

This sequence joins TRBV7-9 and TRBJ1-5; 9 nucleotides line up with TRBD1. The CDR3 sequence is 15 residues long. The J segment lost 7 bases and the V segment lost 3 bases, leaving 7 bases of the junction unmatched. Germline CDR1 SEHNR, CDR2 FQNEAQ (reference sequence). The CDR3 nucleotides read TGTGCCAGCAGCTTGGCTTACAGGGGGCACCAGCCCCAGCATTTT. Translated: CASSLAYRGHQPQHF.

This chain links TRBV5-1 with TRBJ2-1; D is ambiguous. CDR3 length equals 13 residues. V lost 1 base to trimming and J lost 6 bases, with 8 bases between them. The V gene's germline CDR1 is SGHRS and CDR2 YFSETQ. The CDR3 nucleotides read TGCGCCAGCAGCTTGATTGGGGTCAATGAGCAGTTCTTC. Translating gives CASSLIGVNEQFF.

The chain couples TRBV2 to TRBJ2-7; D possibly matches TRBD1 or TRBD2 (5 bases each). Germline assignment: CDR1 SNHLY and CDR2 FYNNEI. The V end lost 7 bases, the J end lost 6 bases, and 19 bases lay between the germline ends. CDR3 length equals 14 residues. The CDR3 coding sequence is TGTGCCAGCACCTACGTGGAAAAGAGGGGCGAGCAGTACTTC. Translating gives CASTYVEKRGEQYF.

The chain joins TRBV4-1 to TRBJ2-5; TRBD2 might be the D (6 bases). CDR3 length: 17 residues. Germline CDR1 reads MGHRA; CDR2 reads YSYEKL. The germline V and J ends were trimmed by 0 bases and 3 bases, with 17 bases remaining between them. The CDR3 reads CASSQDARGGFKETQYF. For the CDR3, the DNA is TGCGCCAGCAGCCAAGACGCTCGGGGAGGTTTTAAAGAGACCCAGTACTTC.

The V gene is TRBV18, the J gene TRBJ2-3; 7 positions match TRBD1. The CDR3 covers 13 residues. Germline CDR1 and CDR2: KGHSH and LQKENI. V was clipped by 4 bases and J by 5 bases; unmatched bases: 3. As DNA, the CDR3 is TGTGCCAGCTCACTTGACAGGGAAGATACGCAGTATTTT. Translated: CASSLDREDTQYF.

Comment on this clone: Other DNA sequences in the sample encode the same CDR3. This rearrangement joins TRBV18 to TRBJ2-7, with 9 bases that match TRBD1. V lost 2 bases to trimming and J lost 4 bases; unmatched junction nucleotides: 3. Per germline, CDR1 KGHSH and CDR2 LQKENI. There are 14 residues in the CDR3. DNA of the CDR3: TGTGCCAGCTCACCATACAGGGGGCCATACGAGCAGTACTTC. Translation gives CASSPYRGPYEQYF.

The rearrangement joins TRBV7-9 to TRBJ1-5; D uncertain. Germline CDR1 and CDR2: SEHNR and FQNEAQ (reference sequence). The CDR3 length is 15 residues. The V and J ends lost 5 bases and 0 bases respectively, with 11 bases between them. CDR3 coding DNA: TGTGCCAGCAGCAGAGACACGAATAGCAATCAGCCCCAGCATTTT. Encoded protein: CASSRDTNSNQPQHF.